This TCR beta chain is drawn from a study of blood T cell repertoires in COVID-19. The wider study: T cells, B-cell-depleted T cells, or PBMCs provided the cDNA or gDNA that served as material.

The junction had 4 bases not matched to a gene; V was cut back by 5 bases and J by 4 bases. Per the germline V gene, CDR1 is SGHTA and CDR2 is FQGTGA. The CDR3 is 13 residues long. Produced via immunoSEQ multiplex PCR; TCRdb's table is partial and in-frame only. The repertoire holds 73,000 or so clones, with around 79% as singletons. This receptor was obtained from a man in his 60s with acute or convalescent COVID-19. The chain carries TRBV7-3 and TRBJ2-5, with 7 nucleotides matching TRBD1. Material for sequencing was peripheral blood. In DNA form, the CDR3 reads TGTGCCAGCAGCACACGGACAGGAGAGACCCAGTACTTC. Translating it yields CASSTRTGETQYF.